This T cell receptor beta chain came from a study of cytomegalovirus exposure and HLA in healthy donors. Study-level findings and limits: When a later analysis was performed, an Asian-associated ancestry cluster reportedly had fewer N-insertions than the approximately 690-donor mean. The authors listed 150 to 200 TCR beta chains as cytomegalovirus-associated.

Healthy bone marrow donors made up the donor group. The study ran its PCR with 60 Vbeta and 13 Jbeta primers. Original processing notes: In a later analysis, of 84 million or so unique beta chains, about 10 million appeared in at least two donors. The protocol was immunoSEQ multiplex PCR, while the TCRdb copy is restricted to in-frame clones and leaves out a portion. V, J and clone size are those of that table, while D and trimming were read from the DNA. In the table there are around 200,000 clones, approximately 85% of which are singletons. In regard to this clone: Antigen: not known.

The CDR3 sequence is 13 residues long. CDR1 and CDR2 (germline): MNHEY, SMNVEV (reference sequence). V dropped 3 bases and J dropped 5; count of bases not matched to a gene: 3. The sample comprised PBMCs. The clonotype originates from a middle-aged woman in good health and CMV-seronegative. This chain connects TRBV27 to TRBJ1-1, with 7 positions matching TRBD1. In DNA form, the CDR3 reads TGTGCCAGCAGTTTTGCCAGGGGGACTGAAGCTTTCTTT. Protein sequence: CASSFARGTEAFF.